This T cell receptor beta chain was sequenced during a study of blood T cell repertoires in COVID-19. Clones were sequenced by immunoSEQ multiplex PCR, and TCRdb holds only the in-frame ones, with some missing. The sample has approximately 30,000 clones, approximately 87% seen once. The sequenced sample consisted of peripheral blood. The sequence came from a man aged 70-80 years with active COVID-19.

CDR3 in DNA: TGTGCCAGCAGTTTATTGGGGCTACTAGCGGGGGACTACAATGAGCAGTTCTTC. It encodes CASSLLGLLAGDYNEQFF. This rearrangement joins TRBV28 to TRBJ2-1; 11 bases agree with TRBD2. V shed 1 base and J 3 bases; nucleotides not matched to a gene: 8. CDR3 length equals 18 residues. Germline values: CDR1 MDHEN, CDR2 SYDVKM. Using reference TRBV28 and TRBJ2-1 for the parts outside the CDR3, the full variable domain is DVKVTQSSRYLVKRTGEKVFLECVQDMDHENMFWYRQDPGLGLRLIYFSYDVKMKEKGDIPEGYSVSREKKERFSLILESASTNQTSMYLCASSLLGLLAGDYNEQFFGPGTRLTVL.